The present T cell receptor (beta chain) was sequenced within a study of molecular identifiers for immune sequencing clone quantification. This clonotype was observed many times. Germline loops: CDR1 LGHNA, CDR2 YNFKEQ. Trimming removed 3 bases at V and 5 bases at J, with 16 bases between. This CDR3 is built from 15 residues. TCRdb fed the PCR reads into MiXCR, producing one record per CDR3 protein. The sample has about 640,000 distinct CDR3 sequences, 20% seen once. The origin of this receptor is a human donor in good health. Some libraries in this study had Jurkat cell RNA spiked in. The sample comprised naive CD8+ T cells from blood, with Jurkat cell RNA spiked in. Subset: FACS-sorted CD8+CD4-CCR7+CD45RA+ naive T cells. The gene calls are TRBV4-2 and TRBJ1-1; unclear D gene. CDR3 sequence: CASSHTRAVSTEAFF. In DNA, the CDR3 is TGTGCCAGCAGCCATACAAGGGCGGTTTCTACTGAAGCTTTCTTT.